This T cell receptor beta chain was documented in a study of T cell changes during pregnancy in multiple sclerosis (dated 2019 in TCRdb). Regarding the study in general: The study examined how the T cell repertoire changed over the course of pregnancy in women with multiple sclerosis.

Receptor libraries were prepared by the immunoSEQ multiplex PCR assay. The table was pulled from immuneACCESS by TCRdb, which kept in-frame rearrangements only. Such tables lose some clones; where checked, under half of the loss comes from unresolved V genes, and the rest has no known cause. The sample records almost 50,000 clones, approximately 94% of which are singletons. The leading ten clones occupy less than 0.35% of the sample. The CDR3 contains 15 residues, cysteine and phenylalanine counted. The sequence is cut down to CDR3 DNA, 45 bases in frame from base 1. For CDR1 and CDR2, the germline V gene lists MNHNS and SASEGT. The trim is 5 bases for V and 2 bases for J, with a gap of 16 bases between the germline ends. As for this clone: No antigen is known for it. Within one base of it there is no much larger clone, and no base qualities were kept.

The rearrangement joined TRBV6-1 to TRBJ2-7; the D gene is perhaps TRBD1, on 5 matching bases. This TCR was sampled from a female donor with multiple sclerosis, enrolled in a pregnancy study. The sequences come from CD4+ T cells from peripheral blood mononuclear cells, collected in the third trimester of pregnancy. This receptor carries the CDR3 CASSPIQWGAYEQYF. The DNA reads as follows: TGTGCCAGCAGTCCTATTCAATGGGGCGCCTACGAGCAGTACTTC.